In its sample, the clone carrying this T cell receptor beta chain is medium-sized. Its antigen is as yet unknown. Within a library made for alpha chains, this beta chain is off target, and its count is uninformative. This specimen belongs to a study of spatial heterogeneity in lung cancer. Findings and caveats of the study: Expanded intratumoral alpha and beta TCR counts tracked tumor mutation counts.

Time point indicated: sample taken at primary tumor resection. The donors comprised 60 to 80 untreated early-stage non-small cell lung cancer patients. The authors sequenced whole RNA from tumor, nontumor lung or frozen PBMC without sorting. Via MiXCR, TCRdb re-called the 5' RACE reads, giving one row per CDR3 protein. The sample holds roughly 5,000 distinct CDR3 sequences, about 14% seen once. The CDR3 is made up of 13 amino acids. Trimming stripped 6 bases from V and 3 bases from J, with 11 bases between. Germline V gene data show CDR1 as KGHSH and CDR2 as LQKENI. Source: lung tumor tissue, taken at surgery. V gene TRBV18 combines with J gene TRBJ1-1; D gene ambiguous. The sequence came from a male donor with early-stage non-small cell lung cancer. CDR3: CASSSGEDTEAFF. In DNA form, the CDR3 reads TGTGCCAGCTCCTCAGGAGAGGACACTGAAGCTTTCTTT.